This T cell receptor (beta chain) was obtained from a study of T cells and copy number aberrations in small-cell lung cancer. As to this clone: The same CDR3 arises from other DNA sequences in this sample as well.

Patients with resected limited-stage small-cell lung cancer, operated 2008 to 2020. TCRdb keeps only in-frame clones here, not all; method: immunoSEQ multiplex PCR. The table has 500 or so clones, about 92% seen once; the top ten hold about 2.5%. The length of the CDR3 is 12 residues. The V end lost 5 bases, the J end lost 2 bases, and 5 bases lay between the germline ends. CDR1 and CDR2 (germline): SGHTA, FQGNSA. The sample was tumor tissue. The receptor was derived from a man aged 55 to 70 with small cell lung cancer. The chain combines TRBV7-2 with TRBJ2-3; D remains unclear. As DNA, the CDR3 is TGTGCCAGCAGCCCCACCACAGATACGCAGTATTTT. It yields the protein CASSPTTDTQYF.